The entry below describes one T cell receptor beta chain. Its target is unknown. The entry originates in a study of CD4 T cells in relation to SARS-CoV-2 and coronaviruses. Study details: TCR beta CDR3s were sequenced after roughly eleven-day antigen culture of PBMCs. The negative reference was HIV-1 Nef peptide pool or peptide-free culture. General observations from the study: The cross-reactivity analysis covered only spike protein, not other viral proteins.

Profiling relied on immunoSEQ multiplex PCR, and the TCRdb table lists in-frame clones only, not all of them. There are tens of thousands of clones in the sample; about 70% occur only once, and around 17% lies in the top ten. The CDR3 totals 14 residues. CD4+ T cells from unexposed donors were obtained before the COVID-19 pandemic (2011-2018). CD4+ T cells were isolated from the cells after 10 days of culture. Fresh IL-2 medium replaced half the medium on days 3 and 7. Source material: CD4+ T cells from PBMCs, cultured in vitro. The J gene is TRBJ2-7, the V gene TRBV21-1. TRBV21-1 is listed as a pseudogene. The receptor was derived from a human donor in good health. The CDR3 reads CASRWDNHSYEQYF. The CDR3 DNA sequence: TGTGCCAGCAGGTGGGATAACCACTCCTACGAGCAGTACTTC.